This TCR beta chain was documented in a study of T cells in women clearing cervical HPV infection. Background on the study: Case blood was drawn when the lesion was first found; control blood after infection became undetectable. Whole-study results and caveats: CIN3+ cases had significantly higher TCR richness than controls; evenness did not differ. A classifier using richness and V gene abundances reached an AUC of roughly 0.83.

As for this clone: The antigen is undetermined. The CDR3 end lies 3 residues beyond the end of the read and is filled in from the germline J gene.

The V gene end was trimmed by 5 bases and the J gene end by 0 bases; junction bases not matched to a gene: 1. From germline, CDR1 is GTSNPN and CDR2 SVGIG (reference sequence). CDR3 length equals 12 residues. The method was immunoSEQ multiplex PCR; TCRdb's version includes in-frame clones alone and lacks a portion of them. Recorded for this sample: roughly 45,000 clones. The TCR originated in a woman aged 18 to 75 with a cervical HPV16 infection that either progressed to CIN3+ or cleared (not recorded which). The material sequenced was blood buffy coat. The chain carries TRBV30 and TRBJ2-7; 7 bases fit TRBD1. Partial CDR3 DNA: TGTGCCTGGGGGGACAGCTCCTACGAG. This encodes CAWGDSSYE. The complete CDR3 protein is CAWGDSSYEQYF.